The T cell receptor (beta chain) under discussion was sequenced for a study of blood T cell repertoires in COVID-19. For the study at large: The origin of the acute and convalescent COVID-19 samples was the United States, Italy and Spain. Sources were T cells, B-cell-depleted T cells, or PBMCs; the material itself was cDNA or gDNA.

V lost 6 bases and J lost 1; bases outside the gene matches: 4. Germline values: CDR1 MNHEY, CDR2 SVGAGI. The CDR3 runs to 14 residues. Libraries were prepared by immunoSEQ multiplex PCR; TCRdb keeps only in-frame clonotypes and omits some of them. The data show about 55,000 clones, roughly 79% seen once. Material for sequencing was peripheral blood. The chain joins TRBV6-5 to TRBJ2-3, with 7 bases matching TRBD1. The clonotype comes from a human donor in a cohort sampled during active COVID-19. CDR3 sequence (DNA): TGTGCCAGCAGGAACCAGGGGGGCACAGATACGCAGTATTTT. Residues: CASRNQGGTDTQYF.